Listed here are 2 T cell receptor beta chains from one sample, sequenced in a study of T cell responses to AZD1222 COVID-19 vaccine. Repertoires were generated with immunoSEQ multiplex PCR, while TCRdb's copy carries only in-frame clones and drops some. This sample carries around 76,000 clones, around 83% of them seen once, and the ten largest clones take about 10%. Sequences were derived from peripheral blood, sampled on day 0 of AZD1222 vaccination. Receptor source: an adult in good health.

In its sample, this clone was seen once. The chain uses TRBV2 and TRBJ2-2; 13 nucleotides line up with TRBD2. The junction had 0 bases not matched to a gene; V was cut back by 4 bases and J by 4 bases. In germline, CDR1 is SNHLY, CDR2 FYNNEI. The CDR3 totals 15 residues. In DNA, the CDR3 is TGTGCCAGCAGTGGGACTAGCGGGAGCACCGGGGAGCTGTTTTTT. This translates into CASSGTSGSTGELFF.

This chain joins TRBV27 and TRBJ1-4; D not resolved. Germline lookup yields CDR1 MNHEY and CDR2 SMNVEV (reference sequence). The CDR3 covers 14 residues. The V gene lost 2 bases and the J gene lost 7 bases, with 11 bases spanning the gap. In nucleotides, the CDR3 is TGTGCCAGCAGTTTAGCACTCAGAGGTGAAAAACTGTTTTTT. Its protein is CASSLALRGEKLFF. The complete variable domain, with remaining parts taken from reference TRBV27 and TRBJ1-4, reads EAQVTQNPRYLITVTGKKLTVTCSQNMNHEYMSWYRQDPGLGLRQIYYSMNVEVTDKGDVPEGYKVSRKEKRNFPLILESPSPNQTSLYFCASSLALRGEKLFFGSGTQLSVL.